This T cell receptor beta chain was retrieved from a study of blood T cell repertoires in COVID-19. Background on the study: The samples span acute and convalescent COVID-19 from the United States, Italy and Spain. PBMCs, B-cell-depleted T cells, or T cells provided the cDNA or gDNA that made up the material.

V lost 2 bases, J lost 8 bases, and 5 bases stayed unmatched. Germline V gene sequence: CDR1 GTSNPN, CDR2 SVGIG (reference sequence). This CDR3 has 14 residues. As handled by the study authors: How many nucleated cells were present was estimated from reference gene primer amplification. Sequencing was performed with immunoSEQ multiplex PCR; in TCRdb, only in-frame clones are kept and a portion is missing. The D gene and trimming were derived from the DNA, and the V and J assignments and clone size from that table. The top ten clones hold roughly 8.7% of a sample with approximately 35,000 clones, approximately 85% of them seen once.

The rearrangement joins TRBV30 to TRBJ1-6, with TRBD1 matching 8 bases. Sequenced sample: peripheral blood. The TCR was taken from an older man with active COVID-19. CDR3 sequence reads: CAWSSGTGDSPLHF. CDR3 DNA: TGTGCCTGGAGTTCCGGGACAGGAGATTCACCCCTCCACTTT.